This T cell receptor (beta chain) was sequenced during a study of shared clonotypes between healthy human individuals. The CDR3 sequence is 17 residues long. Between the trimmed V and J ends, which lost 3 bases and 3 bases, there was a span of 18 bases. CDR1 and CDR2 (germline): SGHTA, FQGTGA. Clones were read by immunoSEQ multiplex PCR, and TCRdb kept only the in-frame ones, dropping some. The table includes over a million clones, more than 75% detected once. This sequence joins TRBV7-3 and TRBJ2-1; D is undetermined. The receptor comes from a man aged 18 to 30 in good health. Some clones in this sample may be carry-over from other donors' samples. The sequenced material came from memory CD4+ T cells from PBMCs. Subset in this sample: CD45RA-negative fraction. CDR3 sequence reads: CASSLTGIASYYNEQFF. For the CDR3, the DNA is TGTGCCAGCAGCTTGACGGGTATAGCCTCCTACTACAATGAGCAGTTCTTC.